Sequencing of this TCR beta chain was carried out in a study of shared clonotypes between healthy human individuals. For the study at large: CD8 memory received one plate per donor, CD8 naive two, CD4 memory three and CD4 naive three.

A remark on this clone: Its antigen is unidentified.

As processed by the authors: Quality scores were absent from the junction-only immunoSEQ sequences, so filtering differed. Assay: immunoSEQ multiplex PCR; the TCRdb copy retains only in-frame clones and omits some. That table furnishes V, J and clone size, whereas the DNA furnished D and trimming. The sample records about 670,000 clones, less than 80% being singletons. General study results and limits: Naive subsets tended to show greater estimated richness than memory subsets.

The CDR3 has 15 amino acids. V lost 2 bases and J 6 bases, leaving 18 bases between the germline ends. The germline V gene encodes CDR1 SGDLS and CDR2 YYNGEE. Sequencing was done on a sample of memory CD4+ T cells sorted from blood. Subset specified: CD45RA-negative fraction. The TCR originated in a woman aged 25 to 39 in good health. This chain uses TRBV9 with TRBJ2-7; a possible D gene is TRBD2 (6 bases). The CDR3 bases are TGTGCCAGCAGCGTCGGAACTAGCAGGACCTCCGAGCAGTACTTC. Its translation: CASSVGTSRTSEQYF. Combining the CDR3 with reference TRBV9 and TRBJ2-7 gives the whole variable domain DSGVTQTPKHLITATGQRVTLRCSPRSGDLSVYWYQQSLDQGLQFLIQYYNGEERAKGNILERFSAQQFPDLHSELNLSSLELGDSALYFCASSVGTSRTSEQYFGPGTRLTVT.